The 27 T cell receptor beta chains given below trace back to one sample, sequenced in a study of cytomegalovirus exposure and HLA in healthy donors (dated by TCRdb to 2016 to 2017). The library was produced with the immunoSEQ multiplex PCR assay. For the multiplex PCR, a mixture combining 60 forward primers for TCR Vbeta segments and 13 reverse primers for TCR Jbeta segments was used. TCRdb re-hosts the immuneACCESS table, in-frame sequences only. Its copies lack some clones; in the studies checked, an unresolved V gene accounts for under half of them, and the cause for the rest is not known. For this sample there are about 200,000 clones; 79% appear just once. The ten biggest clones cover over 1.5% of the sample. The sample taken for sequencing was PBMCs. The receptors shown here come from a girl aged 5 to 17 in good health and CMV-seropositive.

The chain combines TRBV6-5 with TRBJ1-2, with a possible D match to TRBD1 (5 bases). This CDR3 is 12 amino acids long. The germline gives CDR1 MNHEY, CDR2 SVGAGI. V lost 9 bases and J lost 8, with 16 bases in between. The CDR3 DNA is TGTGCCAGTGTCGACGGGGGTAACGGCTACACCTTC. This translates into CASVDGGNGYTF.

DNA for the CDR3: TGTGCCAGCAGCCGGGCAGGGATCCAAGAGACCCAGTACTTC. It specifies CASSRAGIQETQYF. The chain is built from TRBV5-8 and TRBJ2-5; the D gene is possibly TRBD1 (5 bases). With 4 bases removed from V and 1 base from J, the gap between germline ends came to 11 bases. The CDR3 loop spans 14 amino acids. Looked up from germline, CDR1 is SGHTS and CDR2 is YDEGEE. The variable domain in full, completed from reference TRBV5-8 and TRBJ2-5, reads EAGVTQSPTHLIKTRGQQATLRCSPISGHTSVYWYQQALGLGLQFLLWYDEGEERNRGNFPPRFSGRQFPNYSSELNVNALELEDSALYLCASSRAGIQETQYFGPGTRLLVL.

The chain uses TRBV6-5 and TRBJ1-2, with D possibly TRBD1 on 5 matching bases. This CDR3 contains 16 residues. V lost 2 bases and J 7 bases, leaving 20 bases between the germline ends. Germline loops: CDR1 MNHEY, CDR2 SVGAGI. In DNA, the CDR3 is TGTGCCAGCAGTTACGTGTCGGGGGGTAGGCAGGGTGGCTACACCTTC. This codes for CASSYVSGGRQGGYTF.

The chain uses TRBV9 and TRBJ2-5; no clear D gene. This CDR3 spans 14 amino acids. The germline CDR1 and CDR2 sequences are SGDLS and YYNGEE. The V end lost 5 bases, the J end lost 5 bases, and 16 bases lay between the germline ends. CDR3 amino acids: CASSPSNSWETQYF. CDR3 DNA sequence: TGTGCCAGCAGTCCCAGTAACAGTTGGGAGACCCAGTACTTC.

The chain links TRBV7-2 to TRBJ2-7; the match to TRBD2 covers 8 bases. Germline CDR1 reads SGHTA; CDR2 reads FQGNSA. The junction had 8 bases not matched to a gene; V was cut back by 2 bases and J by 2 bases. The CDR3 consists of 16 residues. CDR3 bases: TGTGCCAGCAGCTTAAGAGGGACTAGTACCCCCTACGAGCAGTACTTC. Its protein is CASSLRGTSTPYEQYF.

The chain combines TRBV4-2 with TRBJ2-7, with 10 nucleotides matching TRBD2. V lost 3 bases to trimming and J lost 6 bases; unmatched junction nucleotides: 11. Germline CDR1 and CDR2: LGHNA and YNFKEQ. The CDR3 extends over 16 amino acids. CDR3 sequence: CASSQGSSGGPLEQYF. The CDR3 DNA follows: TGTGCCAGCAGCCAGGGATCTAGCGGGGGCCCCCTCGAGCAGTACTTC.

The V gene is TRBV7-9, the J gene TRBJ2-5; TRBD2 might be the D (6 bases). Germline loops: CDR1 SEHNR, CDR2 FQNEAQ (reference sequence). V was clipped by 10 bases and J by 2 bases, with 14 bases between them. There are 13 residues in the CDR3. CDR3 in amino acids: CAMRGARQETQYF. The CDR3 DNA sequence: TGTGCCATGCGCGGGGCCCGACAAGAGACCCAGTACTTC.

This clone was picked up a small number of times. The rearrangement links TRBV27 to TRBJ2-1; 12 bases align to TRBD2. The length of the CDR3 is 15 residues. CDR1 and CDR2 (germline): MNHEY, SMNVEV (reference sequence). Trimming took 6 bases from V and 8 from J; bases not matched to a gene: 8. DNA for the CDR3: TGTGCCAGCAGGGTCACTAGCGGGGGGAGAGATGAGCAGTTCTTC. It codes for CASRVTSGGRDEQFF.

With regard to this clone: One junction end disagrees with the germline gene, perhaps due to a read error. Other DNA sequences in the same sample also yield this CDR3. The chain has TRBV4-2 and TRBJ2-5; a weak D match, TRBD2 (7 bases). Germline V gene data show CDR1 as LGHNA and CDR2 as YNFKEQ. The length of the CDR3 is 17 residues. Here the CDR3 reads CASSQDRRGGGQETQYF. In DNA, the CDR3 is TGTGCCAGCAGCCAAGATAGGAGGGGGGGAGGGCAAGAGACTCAGTACTTC.

The rearrangement uses TRBV9 and TRBJ2-1; TRBD2 agrees at 8 bases. V trimming: 3 bases; J trimming: 0 bases; junction bases outside the gene matches: 17. Germline V lookup: CDR1 SGDLS, CDR2 YYNGEE. This CDR3 is 20 amino acids long. The DNA for the CDR3 is TGTGCCAGCAGCGACCGAAAACCCCCGTGGAGCGGGGGCTCCTACAATGAGCAGTTCTTC. This translates into CASSDRKPPWSGGSYNEQFF. Based on the CDR3 plus reference TRBV9 and TRBJ2-1, the full variable domain is DSGVTQTPKHLITATGQRVTLRCSPRSGDLSVYWYQQSLDQGLQFLIQYYNGEERAKGNILERFSAQQFPDLHSELNLSSLELGDSALYFCASSDRKPPWSGGSYNEQFFGPGTRLTVL.

CDR3 residues: CASGRGGQPQHF. The CDR3 coding sequence is TGTGCCAGCGGACGAGGGGGCCAGCCCCAGCATTTT. The V and J genes are TRBV2 and TRBJ1-5; 7 nucleotides match TRBD1. Germline CDR1 SNHLY, CDR2 FYNNEI. Trimming at V came to 8 bases and at J to 7 bases, leaving 5 bases not matched to a gene. This CDR3 region has 12 residues. Full variable domain (outside the CDR3, taken from reference TRBV2 and TRBJ1-5): EPEVTQTPSHQVTQMGQEVILRCVPISNHLYFYWYRQILGQKVEFLVSFYNNEISEKSEIFDDQFSVERPDGSNFTLKIRSTKLEDSAMYFCASGRGGQPQHFGDGTRLSIL.

The rearrangement links TRBV9 to TRBJ2-3, with D perhaps matching TRBD1 (6 bases). Between the trimmed V and J ends, which lost 4 bases and 0 bases, there was a span of 15 bases. CDR1 is SGDLS, CDR2 YYNGEE, per germline. The CDR3 is 16 amino acids. The CDR3, as DNA: TGTGCCAGCAGCCACGGGACATTCTCTAGCACAGATACGCAGTATTTT. Protein sequence: CASSHGTFSSTDTQYF.

The rearrangement links TRBV5-4 to TRBJ1-6, with 8 bases matching TRBD1. Unmatched junction bases numbered 8, after V lost 3 bases and J lost 6 bases. The germline gives CDR1 SGHNT, CDR2 YYREEE (reference sequence). The CDR3 length is 16 residues. This chain's CDR3 is CASSYQTGVGNSPLHF. The DNA for the CDR3 is TGTGCCAGCAGCTACCAGACAGGGGTGGGTAATTCACCCCTCCACTTT.

V is TRBV27 and J is TRBJ2-6; 7 bases agree with TRBD1. V trimming: 8 bases; J trimming: 0 bases; junction bases outside the gene matches: 16. In germline, CDR1 is MNHEY, CDR2 SMNVEV (reference sequence). The CDR3 sequence is 19 residues long. CDR3 DNA sequence: TGTGCCAGCCAACCATACAGGGGCGAGGAAGGCTCTGGGGCCAACGTCCTGACTTTC. Protein: CASQPYRGEEGSGANVLTF.

The chain is built from TRBV6-5 and TRBJ2-5; D call uncertain. Between the trimmed V and J ends, which lost 6 bases and 0 bases, there was a span of 11 bases. The CDR3 is made up of 14 amino acids. The germline V gene encodes CDR1 MNHEY and CDR2 SVGAGI. The CDR3 is CASRPDTNQETQYF. CDR3 nucleotide sequence: TGTGCCAGCAGGCCAGACACCAACCAAGAGACCCAGTACTTC.

This clone was seen once. This chain connects TRBV7-9 to TRBJ2-6, with D perhaps matching TRBD2 (6 bases). Germline V CDR1 and CDR2: SEHNR, FQNEAQ (reference sequence). V dropped 3 bases and J dropped 4 bases, with 7 bases sitting between them. The CDR3 spans 14 residues. This chain's CDR3 is CASSLGGGANVLTF. CDR3 DNA: TGTGCCAGCAGCTTGGGGGGAGGGGCCAACGTCCTGACTTTC.

This clone showed up just once. The chain joins TRBV6-6 to TRBJ2-3; TRBD1 matches 8 bases. This CDR3 is built from 15 residues. The germline V gene has CDR1 MNHNY and CDR2 SVGAGI (reference sequence). The V segment lost 5 bases and the J segment 1 base; nucleotides outside the gene matches: 5. The CDR3 here is CASSPDRGGTDTQYF. The CDR3 coding sequence is TGTGCCAGCAGTCCCGACAGGGGTGGCACAGATACGCAGTATTTT.

The genes are TRBV19 and TRBJ1-5, with 8 bases that match TRBD1. The CDR3 contains 15 residues. The V gene end was trimmed by 1 base and the J gene end by 6 bases; junction bases not matched to a gene: 5. CDR1 and CDR2 from the germline V gene are LNHDA and SQIVND (reference sequence). The chain's CDR3 is CASSIGQGAGQPQHF. The CDR3 nucleotides read TGTGCCAGTAGTATAGGGCAGGGGGCAGGTCAGCCCCAGCATTTT.

The V call is TRBV14, the J call TRBJ1-1; D unresolved. Germline CDR1 and CDR2: SGHDN and FVKESK. The CDR3 is 13 residues long. V lost 1 base and J 11 bases, leaving 14 bases between the germline ends. The CDR3 loop reads CASSQGWVRGAFF. The CDR3 DNA follows: TGTGCCAGCAGCCAAGGGTGGGTCCGAGGGGCTTTCTTT.

This clone was found a few times. The chain carries TRBV10-1 and TRBJ2-3; 9 positions match TRBD2. CDR1 and CDR2 (germline): WNHNN, SYGVQD (reference sequence). The ends lost 3 bases at V and 0 bases at J; junction bases unmatched: 4. This CDR3 region has 16 residues. The CDR3 sequence is CASSEILAGSTDTQYF. CDR3 coding DNA: TGCGCCAGCAGTGAAATCCTAGCGGGGAGCACAGATACGCAGTATTTT.

This clone was seen just once. The chain combines TRBV19 with TRBJ2-3; a weak D match, TRBD1 (6 bases). CDR1 is LNHDA and CDR2 is SQIVND in the germline V gene (reference sequence). The CDR3 is made up of 12 amino acids. CDR3: CASGDRTDTQYF. The CDR3 DNA sequence: TGTGCGTCAGGGGATCGAACAGATACGCAGTATTTT.

The V and J genes are TRBV4-3 and TRBJ2-2; no clear D. The ends were cut back, 0 bases at V and 1 base at J, with 9 bases in the middle. The CDR3 is 16 residues long. Germline CDR1 reads LGHNA; CDR2 reads YSLEER. The CDR3 is CASSQDRYGNTGELFF. CDR3 DNA: TGCGCCAGCAGCCAAGATCGGTACGGGAACACCGGGGAGCTGTTTTTT.

The V call is TRBV27, the J call TRBJ2-7; 9 bases map to TRBD1. The CDR3 totals 15 residues. CDR1 MNHEY and CDR2 SMNVEV come from the germline V gene (reference sequence). The junction had 7 bases not matched to a gene; V was cut back by 2 bases and J by 5 bases. The CDR3 bases are TGTGCCAGCAGTTTAGTACAGGGGGCTTTCGACGAGCAGTACTTC. Protein sequence: CASSLVQGAFDEQYF.

The sample holds one count of this clone. The CDR3 region has the DNA TGTGCCAGCAGCTTAGGACAGGGGGCGATTGGAAACACCATATATTTT. This gives the protein CASSLGQGAIGNTIYF. The chain joins TRBV7-2 to TRBJ1-3; 10 bases agree with TRBD1. The CDR3 sequence is 16 residues long. The V and J ends lost 1 base and 3 bases, in that order; junction bases with no gene match: 3. The V gene's germline CDR1 is SGHTA and CDR2 FQGNSA.

The CDR3 nucleotides are TGTGCCAGTAGTATATGGGACACCTATGGTATGAGCTACACCTTC. Translation: CASSIWDTYGMSYTF. The chain recombines TRBV19 with TRBJ1-2, with TRBD1 as a possible D gene (6 bases). This CDR3 has 15 amino acids. Germline assignment: CDR1 LNHDA and CDR2 SQIVND (reference sequence). V lost 2 bases, J lost 9 bases, and 19 bases lay in between.

This clone has only a few counts. The gene calls are TRBV4-3 and TRBJ1-1, with 8 positions matching TRBD1. CDR1 is LGHNA and CDR2 is YSLEER in the germline V gene. This CDR3 region has 13 residues. V was pared by 4 bases and J by 4 bases, with 2 bases of the junction left unmatched. The CDR3 DNA follows: TGCGCCAGCAGCCTCGGACAGGGCACTGAAGCTTTCTTT. As protein: CASSLGQGTEAFF.

This clone is a singleton in its sample. The chain has TRBV5-4 and TRBJ1-1, with 10 bases matching TRBD1. V trimming: 4 bases; J trimming: 3 bases; junction bases outside the gene matches: 9. Germline V gene sequence: CDR1 SGHNT, CDR2 YYREEE (reference sequence). The CDR3 has 16 residues. The CDR3 sequence is CASSRDRGIPYTEAFF. The CDR3 DNA sequence: TGTGCCAGCAGCCGGGACAGGGGCATTCCGTACACTGAAGCTTTCTTT.